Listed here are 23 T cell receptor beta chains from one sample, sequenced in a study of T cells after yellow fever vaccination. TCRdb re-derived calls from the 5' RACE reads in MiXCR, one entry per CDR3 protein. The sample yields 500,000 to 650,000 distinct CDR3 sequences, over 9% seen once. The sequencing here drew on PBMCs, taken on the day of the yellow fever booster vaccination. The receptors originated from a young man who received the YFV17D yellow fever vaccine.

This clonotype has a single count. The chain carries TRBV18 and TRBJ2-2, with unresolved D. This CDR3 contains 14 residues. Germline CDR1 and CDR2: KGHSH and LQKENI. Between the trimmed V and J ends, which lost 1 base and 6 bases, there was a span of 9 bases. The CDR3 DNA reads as TGTGCCAGCTCACCACAGGCCTATTCCGGGGAGCTGTTTTTT. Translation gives CASSPQAYSGELFF. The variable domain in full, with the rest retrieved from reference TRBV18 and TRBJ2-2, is NAGVMQNPRHLVRRRGQEARLRCSPMKGHSHVYWYRQLPEEGLKFMVYLQKENIIDESGMPKERFSAEFPKEGPSILRIQQVVRGDSAAYFCASSPQAYSGELFFGEGSRLTVL.

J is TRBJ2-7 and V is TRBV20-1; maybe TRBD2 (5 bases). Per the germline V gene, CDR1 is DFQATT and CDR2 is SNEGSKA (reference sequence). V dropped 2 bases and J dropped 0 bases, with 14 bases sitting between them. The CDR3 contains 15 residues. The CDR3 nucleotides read TGCAGTGCTAGAACCCGTGGCGGGTACTCCTACGAGCAGTACTTC. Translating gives CSARTRGGYSYEQYF.

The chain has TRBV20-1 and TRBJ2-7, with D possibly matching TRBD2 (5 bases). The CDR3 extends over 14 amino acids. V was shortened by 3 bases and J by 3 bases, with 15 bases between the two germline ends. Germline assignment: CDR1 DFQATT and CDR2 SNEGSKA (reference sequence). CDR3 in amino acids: CSASPKGSGYEQYF. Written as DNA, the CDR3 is TGCAGTGCTAGTCCTAAGGGAAGCGGCTACGAGCAGTACTTC.

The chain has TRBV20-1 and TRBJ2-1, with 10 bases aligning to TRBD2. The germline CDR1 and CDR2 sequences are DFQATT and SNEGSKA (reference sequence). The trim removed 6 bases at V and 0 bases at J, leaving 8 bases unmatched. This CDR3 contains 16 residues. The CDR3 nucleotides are TGCAGTGCACGGACTAGCGGTCCTAGCTCCTACAATGAGCAGTTCTTC. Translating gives CSARTSGPSSYNEQFF.

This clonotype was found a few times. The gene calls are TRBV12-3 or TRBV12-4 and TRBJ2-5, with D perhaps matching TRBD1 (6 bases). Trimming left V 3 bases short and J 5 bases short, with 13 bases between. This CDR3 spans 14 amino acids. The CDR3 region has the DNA TGTGCCAGCAGTTTGGGGGCTGAGGTGGAGACCCAGTACTTC. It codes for CASSLGAEVETQYF.

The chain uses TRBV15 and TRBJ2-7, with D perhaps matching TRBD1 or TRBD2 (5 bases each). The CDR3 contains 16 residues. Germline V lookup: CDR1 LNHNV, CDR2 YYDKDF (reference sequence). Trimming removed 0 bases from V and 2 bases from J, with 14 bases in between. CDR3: CATSRDAWGTPYEQYF. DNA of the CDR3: TGTGCCACCAGCAGAGATGCATGGGGGACGCCCTACGAGCAGTACTTC.

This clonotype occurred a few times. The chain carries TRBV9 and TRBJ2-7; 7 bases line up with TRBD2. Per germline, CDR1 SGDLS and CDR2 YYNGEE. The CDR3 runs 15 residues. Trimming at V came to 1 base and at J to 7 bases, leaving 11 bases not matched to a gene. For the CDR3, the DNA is TGTGCCAGCAGCGTAAAGCTAGCGGAGCTGGGTGAGCAGTACTTC. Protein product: CASSVKLAELGEQYF.

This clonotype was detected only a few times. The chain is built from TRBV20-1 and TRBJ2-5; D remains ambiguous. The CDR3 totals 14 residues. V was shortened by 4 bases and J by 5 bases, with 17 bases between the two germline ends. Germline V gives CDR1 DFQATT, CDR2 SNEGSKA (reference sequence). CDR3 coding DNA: TGCAGTGCTATCCCCCCTGGAGTCCGGGAGACCCAGTACTTC. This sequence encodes CSAIPPGVRETQYF.

Here the CDR3 reads CASSLARQGDGYTF. The CDR3, as DNA: TGTGCCAGCAGTTTAGCGCGGCAGGGTGATGGCTACACCTTC. The chain recombines TRBV12-3 or TRBV12-4 with TRBJ1-2; maybe TRBD1 (5 bases). This CDR3 region has 14 residues. V was pared by 0 bases and J by 6 bases, with 11 bases between.

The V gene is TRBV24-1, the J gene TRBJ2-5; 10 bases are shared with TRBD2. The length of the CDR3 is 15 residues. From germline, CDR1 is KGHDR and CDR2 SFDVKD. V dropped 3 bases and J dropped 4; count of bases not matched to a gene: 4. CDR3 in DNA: TGTGCCACCAGTGATACTAGCGGGATGGGAGAGACCCAGTACTTC. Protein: CATSDTSGMGETQYF.

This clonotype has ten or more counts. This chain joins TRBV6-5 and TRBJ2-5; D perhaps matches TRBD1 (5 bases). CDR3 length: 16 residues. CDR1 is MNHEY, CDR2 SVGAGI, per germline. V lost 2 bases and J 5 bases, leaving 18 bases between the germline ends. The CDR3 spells CASSYPQRRAGETQYF. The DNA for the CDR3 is TGTGCCAGCAGTTACCCCCAGCGCAGGGCAGGGGAGACCCAGTACTTC.

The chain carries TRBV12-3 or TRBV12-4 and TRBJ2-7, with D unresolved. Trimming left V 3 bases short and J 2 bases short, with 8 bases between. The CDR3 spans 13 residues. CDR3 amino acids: CASSFHGPYEQYF. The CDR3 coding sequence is TGTGCCAGCAGTTTTCACGGACCCTACGAGCAGTACTTC.

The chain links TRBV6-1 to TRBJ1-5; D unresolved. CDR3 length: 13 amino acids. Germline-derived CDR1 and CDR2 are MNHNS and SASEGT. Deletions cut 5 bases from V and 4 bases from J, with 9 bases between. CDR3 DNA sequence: TGTGCCAGCAGTCAAACAATTAATCAGCCCCAGCATTTT. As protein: CASSQTINQPQHF.

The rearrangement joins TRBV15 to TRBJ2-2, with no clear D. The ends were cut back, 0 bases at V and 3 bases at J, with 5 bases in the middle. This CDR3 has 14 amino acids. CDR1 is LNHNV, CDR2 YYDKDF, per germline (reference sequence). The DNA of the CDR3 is TGTGCCACCAGCAGAGACCCGGACACCGGGGAGCTGTTTTTT. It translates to CATSRDPDTGELFF.

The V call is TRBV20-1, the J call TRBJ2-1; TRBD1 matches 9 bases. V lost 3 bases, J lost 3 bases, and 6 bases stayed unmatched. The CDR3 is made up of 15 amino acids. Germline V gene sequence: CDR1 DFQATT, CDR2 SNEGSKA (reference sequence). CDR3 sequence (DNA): TGCAGTGCTAGGGGTGGGACAGGGAGCTACAATGAGCAGTTCTTC. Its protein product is CSARGGTGSYNEQFF.

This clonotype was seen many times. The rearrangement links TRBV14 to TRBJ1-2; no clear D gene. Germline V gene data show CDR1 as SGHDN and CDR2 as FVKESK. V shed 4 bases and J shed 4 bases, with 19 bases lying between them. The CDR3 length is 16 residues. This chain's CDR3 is CASSLDNSPSLYGYTF. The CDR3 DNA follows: TGTGCCAGCAGCCTCGACAATTCTCCCTCGCTCTATGGCTACACCTTC.

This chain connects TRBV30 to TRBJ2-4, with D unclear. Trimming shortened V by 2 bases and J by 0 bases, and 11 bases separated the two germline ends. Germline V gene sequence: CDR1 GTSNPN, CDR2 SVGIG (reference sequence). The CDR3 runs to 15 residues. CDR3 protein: CAWSRMELAKNIQYF. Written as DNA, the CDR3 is TGTGCCTGGAGTCGAATGGAGCTAGCCAAAAACATTCAGTACTTC.

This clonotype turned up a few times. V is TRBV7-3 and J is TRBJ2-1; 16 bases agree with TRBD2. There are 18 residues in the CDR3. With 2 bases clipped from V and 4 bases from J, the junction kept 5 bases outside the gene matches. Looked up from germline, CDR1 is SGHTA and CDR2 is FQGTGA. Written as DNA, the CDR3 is TGTGCCAGCAGCTTAGGGACTAGCGGGAGGGTCACTTACAATGAGCAGTTCTTC. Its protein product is CASSLGTSGRVTYNEQFF.

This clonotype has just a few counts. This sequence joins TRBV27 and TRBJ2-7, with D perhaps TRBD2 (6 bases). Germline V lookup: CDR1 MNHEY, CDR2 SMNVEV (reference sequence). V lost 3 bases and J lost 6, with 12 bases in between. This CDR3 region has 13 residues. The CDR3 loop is CASSFVGGPEQYF. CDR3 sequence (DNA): TGTGCCAGCAGTTTTGTGGGAGGTCCCGAGCAGTACTTC.

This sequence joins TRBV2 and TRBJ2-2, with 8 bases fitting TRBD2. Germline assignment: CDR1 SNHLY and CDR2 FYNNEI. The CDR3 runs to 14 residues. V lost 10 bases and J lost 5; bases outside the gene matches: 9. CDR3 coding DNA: TGTGCCAACAAGCGGGAGTTAAAAACCGGGGAGCTGTTTTTT. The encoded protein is CANKRELKTGELFF. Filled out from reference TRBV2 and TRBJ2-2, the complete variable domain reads EPEVTQTPSHQVTQMGQEVILRCVPISNHLYFYWYRQILGQKVEFLVSFYNNEISEKSEIFDDQFSVERPDGSNFTLKIRSTKLEDSAMYFCANKRELKTGELFFGEGSRLTVL.

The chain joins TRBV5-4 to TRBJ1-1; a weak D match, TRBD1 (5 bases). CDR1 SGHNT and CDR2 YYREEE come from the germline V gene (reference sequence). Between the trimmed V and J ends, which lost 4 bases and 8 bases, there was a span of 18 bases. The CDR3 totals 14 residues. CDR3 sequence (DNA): TGTGCCAGCAGCGGTGTAGACAGCACCGTGGAAGCTTTCTTT. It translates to CASSGVDSTVEAFF.

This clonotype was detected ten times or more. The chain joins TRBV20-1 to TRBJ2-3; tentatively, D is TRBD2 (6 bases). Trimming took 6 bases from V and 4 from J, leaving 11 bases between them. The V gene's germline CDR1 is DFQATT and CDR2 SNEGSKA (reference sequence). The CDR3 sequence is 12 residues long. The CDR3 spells CSAGASADTQYF. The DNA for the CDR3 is TGCAGTGCCGGCGCTAGCGCAGATACGCAGTATTTT.

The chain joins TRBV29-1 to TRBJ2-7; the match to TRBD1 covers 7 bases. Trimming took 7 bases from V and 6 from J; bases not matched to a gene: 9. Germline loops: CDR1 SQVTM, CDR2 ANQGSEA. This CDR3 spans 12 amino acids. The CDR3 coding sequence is TGCAGCGGTGTGACAGGGAACCCCGAGCAGTACTTC. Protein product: CSGVTGNPEQYF.